The 8 T cell receptor beta chains presented below share a single source sample, sequenced in a study of blood T cell repertoires in COVID-19. The repertoire was sequenced with immunoSEQ multiplex PCR; TCRdb's copy has only in-frame clones and lacks some. Of 200,000 to 250,000 clones listed, about 90% are singletons. The sequencing sample was made of PBMCs or T cells enriched from blood (not recorded which). The origin of the receptors is a young man who had recovered from COVID-19.

This clone has just a few counts. This chain uses TRBV19 with TRBJ1-1; TRBD1 matches at 9 bases. The CDR3 loop spans 15 amino acids. The junction had 5 bases not matched to a gene; V was cut back by 6 bases and J by 0 bases. Germline V gene sequence: CDR1 LNHDA, CDR2 SQIVND (reference sequence). The chain's CDR3 is CASRSGTGLNTEAFF. Written as DNA, the CDR3 is TGTGCCAGTAGGTCTGGGACAGGGTTGAACACTGAAGCTTTCTTT.

To note about this clone: The identical CDR3 is also encoded by other nucleotide sequences in the sample. The chain is built from TRBV12-3 or TRBV12-4 and TRBJ2-3; D gene unclear. The CDR3 has 12 amino acids. Trimming cost V 5 bases and J 6 bases, with 9 bases left between them. The CDR3 bases are TGTGCCAGCAGTCTCGGCAGGGATACGCAGTATTTT. It translates to CASSLGRDTQYF.

V gene TRBV2 combines with J gene TRBJ1-2; tentatively, D is TRBD1 (6 bases). Trimming removed 8 bases at V and 4 bases at J, with 14 bases between. The germline V gene encodes CDR1 SNHLY and CDR2 FYNNEI. The CDR3 contains 13 residues. CDR3 in DNA: TGTGCCAGCGGAACTCGGACAGTCTATGGCTACACCTTC. Translated, it gives CASGTRTVYGYTF.

The chain recombines TRBV5-4 with TRBJ2-7; TRBD2 agrees at 9 bases. This CDR3 spans 17 amino acids. The germline V gene encodes CDR1 SGHNT and CDR2 YYREEE (reference sequence). The V segment lost 4 bases and the J segment 3 bases; nucleotides outside the gene matches: 14. The CDR3 loop is CASSRGFSGRRNYEQYF. The CDR3 coding sequence is TGTGCCAGCAGCCGGGGGTTTAGCGGGAGACGAAACTACGAGCAGTACTTC.

There are many counts of this clone. The CDR3 bases are TGTGCCAGCAGCCAAGATTTTATCAGGGTTTTGGACGAGCAGTACTTC. This sequence encodes CASSQDFIRVLDEQYF. The V gene is TRBV4-2, the J gene TRBJ2-7, with D possibly matching TRBD1 (5 bases). The CDR3 is 16 residues long. From germline, CDR1 is LGHNA and CDR2 YNFKEQ. Between the trimmed V and J ends, which lost 0 bases and 5 bases, there was a span of 17 bases.

The chain uses TRBV6-1 and TRBJ1-5; D is perhaps TRBD1 (6 bases). Germline V gene sequence: CDR1 MNHNS, CDR2 SASEGT. V was cut by 0 bases and J by 2 bases, with 11 bases left in between. This CDR3 has 16 residues. The CDR3, as DNA: TGTGCCAGCAGTGAAGCGACAGGTTTGGGCAATCAGCCCCAGCATTTT. This codes for CASSEATGLGNQPQHF.

The chain uses TRBV7-9 and TRBJ1-6; D not resolved. Germline V gene sequence: CDR1 SEHNR, CDR2 FQNEAQ (reference sequence). The CDR3 spans 15 residues. With 4 bases removed from V and 5 bases from J, the gap between germline ends came to 12 bases. The CDR3 region is CASSSLWANNSPLHF. CDR3 sequence (DNA): TGTGCCAGCAGCTCCCTCTGGGCGAATAATTCACCCCTCCACTTT.

The J gene is TRBJ2-7, the V gene TRBV6-5, with TRBD1 as a possible D gene (6 bases). The germline V gene encodes CDR1 MNHEY and CDR2 SVGAGI. This CDR3 is built from 13 residues. Trimming pared 6 bases from V and 0 bases from J, leaving 9 bases between. CDR3 region: CASRRQDSYEQYF. The CDR3 region has the DNA TGTGCCAGCAGGCGACAGGACTCCTACGAGCAGTACTTC.